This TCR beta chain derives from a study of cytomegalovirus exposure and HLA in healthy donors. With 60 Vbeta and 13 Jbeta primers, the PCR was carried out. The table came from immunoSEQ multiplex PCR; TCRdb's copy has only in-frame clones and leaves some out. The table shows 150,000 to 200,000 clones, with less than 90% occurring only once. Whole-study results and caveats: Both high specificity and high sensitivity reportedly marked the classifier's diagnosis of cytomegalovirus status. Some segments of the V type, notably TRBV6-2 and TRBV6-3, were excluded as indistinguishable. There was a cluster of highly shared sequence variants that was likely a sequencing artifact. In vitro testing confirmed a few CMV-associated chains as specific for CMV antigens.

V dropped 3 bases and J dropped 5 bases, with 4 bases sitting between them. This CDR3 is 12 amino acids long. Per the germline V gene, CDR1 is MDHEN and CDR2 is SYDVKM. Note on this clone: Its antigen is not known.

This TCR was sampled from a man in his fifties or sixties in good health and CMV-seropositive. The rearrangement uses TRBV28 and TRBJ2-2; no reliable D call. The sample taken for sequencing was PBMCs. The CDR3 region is CASSFMTGELFF. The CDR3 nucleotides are TGTGCCAGCAGTTTTATGACCGGGGAGCTGTTTTTT.